This note documents a single TCR beta chain sequence. The data were obtained in a study of blood T cell repertoires in COVID-19. Residents of about 25 US areas, aged roughly 18 to 89 years, made up the participants. Sequencing was performed with immunoSEQ multiplex PCR; in TCRdb, only in-frame clones are kept and a portion is missing. The sample holds a few hundred thousand clones; more than 85% are singletons and the top ten take about 18%. The clonotype was recovered from a woman younger than 45 who had recovered from COVID-19. What was sequenced was PBMCs or T cells enriched from blood (not recorded which).

The CDR3: CASSQAGTGANVLTF. DNA for the CDR3: TGTGCCAGCAGCCAAGCAGGGACTGGGGCCAACGTCCTGACTTTC. The V and J genes are TRBV4-2 and TRBJ2-6; perhaps TRBD1 as D (5 bases). Trimming took off 1 base at V and 2 bases at J, with 6 bases between the two ends. This CDR3 region has 15 residues. Germline CDR1 LGHNA, CDR2 YNFKEQ.